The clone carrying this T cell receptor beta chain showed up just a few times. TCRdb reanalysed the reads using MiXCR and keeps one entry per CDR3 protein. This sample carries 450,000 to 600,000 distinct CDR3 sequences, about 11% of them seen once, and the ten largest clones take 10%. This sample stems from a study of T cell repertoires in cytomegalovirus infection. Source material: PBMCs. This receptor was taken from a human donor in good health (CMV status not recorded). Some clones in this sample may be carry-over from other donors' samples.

The CDR3 coding sequence is TGCAGTGCTACCGGGACCCAGCCACACTATGGCTACACCTTC. Protein sequence: CSATGTQPHYGYTF. The chain recombines TRBV20-1 with TRBJ1-2, with a tentative D call TRBD1 (5 bases). V shed 4 bases and J shed 3 bases, with 15 bases lying between them. CDR3 size: 14 residues. CDR1 DFQATT and CDR2 SNEGSKA come from the germline V gene (reference sequence).